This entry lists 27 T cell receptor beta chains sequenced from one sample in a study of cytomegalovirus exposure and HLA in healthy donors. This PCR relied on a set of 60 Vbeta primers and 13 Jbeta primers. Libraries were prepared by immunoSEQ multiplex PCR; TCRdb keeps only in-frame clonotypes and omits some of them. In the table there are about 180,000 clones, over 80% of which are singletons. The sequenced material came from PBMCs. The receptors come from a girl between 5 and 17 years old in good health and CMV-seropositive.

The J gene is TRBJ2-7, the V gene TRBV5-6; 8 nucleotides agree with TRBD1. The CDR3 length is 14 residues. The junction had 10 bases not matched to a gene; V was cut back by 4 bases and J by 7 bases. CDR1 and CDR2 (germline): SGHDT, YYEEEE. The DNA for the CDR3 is TGTGCCAGCAGCCGGGACAGGAGTGGGCGGGAGCAGTACTTC. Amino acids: CASSRDRSGREQYF. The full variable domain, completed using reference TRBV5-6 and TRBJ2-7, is DAGVTQSPTHLIKTRGQQVTLRCSPKSGHDTVSWYQQALGQGPQFIFQYYEEEERQRGNFPDRFSGHQFPNYSSELNVNALLLGDSALYLCASSRDRSGREQYFGPGTRLTVT.

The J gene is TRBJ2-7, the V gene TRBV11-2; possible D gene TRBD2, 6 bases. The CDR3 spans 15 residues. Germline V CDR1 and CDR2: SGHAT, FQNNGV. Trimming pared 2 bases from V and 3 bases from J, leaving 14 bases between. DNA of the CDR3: TGTGCCAGCAGCTTACCCGGGACTTCAAGCTACGAGCAGTACTTC. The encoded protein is CASSLPGTSSYEQYF. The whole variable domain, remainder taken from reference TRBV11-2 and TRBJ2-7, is EAGVAQSPRYKIIEKRQSVAFWCNPISGHATLYWYQQILGQGPKLLIQFQNNGVVDDSQLPKDRFSAERLKGVDSTLKIQPAKLEDSAVYLCASSLPGTSSYEQYFGPGTRLTVT.

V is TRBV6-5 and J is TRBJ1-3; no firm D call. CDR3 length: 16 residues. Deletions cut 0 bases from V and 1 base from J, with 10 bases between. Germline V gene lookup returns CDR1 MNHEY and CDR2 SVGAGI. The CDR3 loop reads CASSYSFRGSGNTIYF. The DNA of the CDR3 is TGTGCCAGCAGTTACTCGTTCCGCGGATCTGGAAACACCATATATTTT.

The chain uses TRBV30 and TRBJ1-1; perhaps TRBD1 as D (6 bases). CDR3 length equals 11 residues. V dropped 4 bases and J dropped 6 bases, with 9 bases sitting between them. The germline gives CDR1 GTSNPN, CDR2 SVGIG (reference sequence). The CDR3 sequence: CAWIGGAEAFF. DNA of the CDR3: TGTGCCTGGATAGGGGGGGCTGAAGCTTTCTTT. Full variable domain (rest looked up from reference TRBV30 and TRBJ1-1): SQTIHQWPATLVQPVGSPLSLECTVEGTSNPNLYWYRQAAGRGLQLLFYSVGIGQISSEVPQNLSASRPQDRQFILSSKKLLLSDSGFYLCAWIGGAEAFFGQGTRLTVV.

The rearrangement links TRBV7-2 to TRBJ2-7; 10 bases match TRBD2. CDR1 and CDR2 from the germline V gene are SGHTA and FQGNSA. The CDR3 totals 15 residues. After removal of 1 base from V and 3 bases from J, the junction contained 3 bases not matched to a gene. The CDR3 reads CASSLVLAGDYEQYF. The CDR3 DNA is TGTGCCAGCAGCTTAGTCCTAGCGGGAGACTACGAGCAGTACTTC.

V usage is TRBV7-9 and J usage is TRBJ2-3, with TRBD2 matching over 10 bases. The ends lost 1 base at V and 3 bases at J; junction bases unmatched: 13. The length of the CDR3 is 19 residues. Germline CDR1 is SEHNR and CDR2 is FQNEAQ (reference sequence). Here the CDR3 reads CASSLVSLASGRGTDTQYF. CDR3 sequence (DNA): TGTGCCAGCAGCTTAGTTTCATTAGCTAGCGGGAGAGGGACAGATACGCAGTATTTT.

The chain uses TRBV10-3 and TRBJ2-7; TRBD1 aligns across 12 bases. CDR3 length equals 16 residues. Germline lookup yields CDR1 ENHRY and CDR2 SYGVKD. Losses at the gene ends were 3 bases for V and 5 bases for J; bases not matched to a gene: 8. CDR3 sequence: CAISDRTGTGGHEQYF. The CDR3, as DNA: TGTGCCATCAGTGACCGAACCGGGACAGGGGGCCACGAGCAGTACTTC.

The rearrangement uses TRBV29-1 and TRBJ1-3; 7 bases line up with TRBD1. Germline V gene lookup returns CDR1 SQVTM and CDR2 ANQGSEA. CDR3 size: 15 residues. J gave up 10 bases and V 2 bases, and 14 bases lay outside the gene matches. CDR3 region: CSVEYRGPNVQTIYF. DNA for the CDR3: TGCAGCGTTGAATACAGGGGCCCTAACGTACAGACCATATATTTT. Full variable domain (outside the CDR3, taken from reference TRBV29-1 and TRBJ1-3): SAVISQKPSRDICQRGTSLTIQCQVDSQVTMMFWYRQQPGQSLTLIATANQGSEATYESGFVIDKFPISRPNLTFSTLTVSNMSPEDSSIYLCSVEYRGPNVQTIYFGEGSWLTVV.

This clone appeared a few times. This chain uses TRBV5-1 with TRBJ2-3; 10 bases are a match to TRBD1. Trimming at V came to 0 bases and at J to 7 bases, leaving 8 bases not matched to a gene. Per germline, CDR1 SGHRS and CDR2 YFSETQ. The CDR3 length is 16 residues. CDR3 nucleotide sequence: TGCGCCAGCAGCTTGGCCATGGGACAGGGGTCAAATACGCAGTATTTT. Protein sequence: CASSLAMGQGSNTQYF. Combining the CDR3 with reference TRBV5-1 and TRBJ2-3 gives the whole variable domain KAGVTQTPRYLIKTRGQQVTLSCSPISGHRSVSWYQQTPGQGLQFLFEYFSETQRNKGNFPGRFSGRQFSNSRSEMNVSTLELGDSALYLCASSLAMGQGSNTQYFGPGTRLTVL.

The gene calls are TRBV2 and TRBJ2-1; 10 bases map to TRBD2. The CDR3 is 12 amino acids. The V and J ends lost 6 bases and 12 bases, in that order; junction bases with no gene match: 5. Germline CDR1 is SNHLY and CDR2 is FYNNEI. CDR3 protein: CASSRTSGRQFF. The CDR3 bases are TGTGCCAGCAGCCGGACTAGCGGAAGGCAGTTCTTC.

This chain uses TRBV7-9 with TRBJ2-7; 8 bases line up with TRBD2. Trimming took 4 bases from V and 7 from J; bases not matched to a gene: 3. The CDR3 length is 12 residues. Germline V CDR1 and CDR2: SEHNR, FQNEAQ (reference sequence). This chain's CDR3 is CASSSRLAEQYF. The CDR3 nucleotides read TGTGCCAGCAGCTCTAGACTAGCGGAGCAGTACTTC.

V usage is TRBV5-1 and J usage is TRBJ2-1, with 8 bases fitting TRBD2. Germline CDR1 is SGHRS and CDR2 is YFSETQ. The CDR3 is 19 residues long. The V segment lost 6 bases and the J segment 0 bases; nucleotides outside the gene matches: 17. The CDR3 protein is CASTPTHTSGPSSYNEQFF. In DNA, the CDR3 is TGCGCCAGCACGCCCACCCACACTAGCGGTCCTAGCTCCTACAATGAGCAGTTCTTC.

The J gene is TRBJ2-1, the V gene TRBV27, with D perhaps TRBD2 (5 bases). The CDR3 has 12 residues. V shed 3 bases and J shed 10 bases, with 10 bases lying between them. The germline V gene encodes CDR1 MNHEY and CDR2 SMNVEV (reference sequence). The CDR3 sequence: CASSLVGGEQFF. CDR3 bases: TGTGCCAGCAGTTTGGTTGGCGGGGAGCAGTTCTTC.

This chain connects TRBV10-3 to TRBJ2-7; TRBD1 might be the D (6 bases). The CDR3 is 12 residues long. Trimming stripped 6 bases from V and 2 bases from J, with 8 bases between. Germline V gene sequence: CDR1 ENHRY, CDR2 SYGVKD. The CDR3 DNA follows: TGTGCCATCAGGGACAGCGCCTACGAGCAGTACTTC. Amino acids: CAIRDSAYEQYF.

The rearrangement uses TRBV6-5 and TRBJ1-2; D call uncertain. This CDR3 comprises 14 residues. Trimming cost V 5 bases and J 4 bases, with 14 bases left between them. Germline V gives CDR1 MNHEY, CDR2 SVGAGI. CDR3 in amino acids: CASSRKELGYGYTF. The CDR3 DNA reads TGTGCCAGCAGTCGCAAGGAGTTGGGCTATGGCTACACCTTC.

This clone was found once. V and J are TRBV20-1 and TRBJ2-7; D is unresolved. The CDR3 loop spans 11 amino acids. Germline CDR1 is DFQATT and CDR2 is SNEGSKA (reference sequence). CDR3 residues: CRVAGPYEQYF. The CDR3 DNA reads TGCAGAGTTGCTGGCCCCTACGAGCAGTACTTC.

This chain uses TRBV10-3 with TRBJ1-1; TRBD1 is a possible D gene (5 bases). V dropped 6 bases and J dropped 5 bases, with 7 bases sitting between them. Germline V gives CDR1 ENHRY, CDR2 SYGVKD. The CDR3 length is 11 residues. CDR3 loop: CAISRETEAFF. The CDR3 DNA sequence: TGTGCCATCAGCAGGGAAACTGAAGCTTTCTTT.

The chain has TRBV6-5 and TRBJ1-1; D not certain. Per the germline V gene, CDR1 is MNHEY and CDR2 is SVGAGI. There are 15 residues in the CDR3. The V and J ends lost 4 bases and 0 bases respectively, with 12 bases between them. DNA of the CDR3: TGTGCCAGCAGTTTAAGAGTCGGTATGAACACTGAAGCTTTCTTT. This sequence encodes CASSLRVGMNTEAFF.

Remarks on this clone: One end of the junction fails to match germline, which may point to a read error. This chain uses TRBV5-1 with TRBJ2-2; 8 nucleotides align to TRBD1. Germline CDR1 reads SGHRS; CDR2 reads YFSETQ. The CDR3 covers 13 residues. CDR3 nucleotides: TGCGCCGGCAGCTTGACAGGGGTCGGGGAGCTGTTTTTT. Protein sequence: CAGSLTGVGELFF.

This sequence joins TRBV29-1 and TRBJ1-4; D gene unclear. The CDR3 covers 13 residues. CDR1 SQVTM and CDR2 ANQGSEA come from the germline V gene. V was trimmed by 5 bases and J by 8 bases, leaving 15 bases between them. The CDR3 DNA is TGCAGCGTTTTGGGCCCAGCACGGGAAAAACTGTTTTTT. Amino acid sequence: CSVLGPAREKLFF.

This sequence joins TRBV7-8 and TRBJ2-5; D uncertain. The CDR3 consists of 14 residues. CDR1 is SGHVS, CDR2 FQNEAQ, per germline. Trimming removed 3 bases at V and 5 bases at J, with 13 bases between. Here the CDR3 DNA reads TGTGCCAGCAGCTTCCCACGCCCGGAGGAGACCCAGTACTTC. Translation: CASSFPRPEETQYF.

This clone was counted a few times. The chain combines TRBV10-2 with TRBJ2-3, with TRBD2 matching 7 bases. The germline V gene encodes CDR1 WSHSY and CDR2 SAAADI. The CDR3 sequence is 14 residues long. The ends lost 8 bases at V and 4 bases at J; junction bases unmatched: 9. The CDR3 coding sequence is TGCGCCAGCTTTGATGGCGGGAGTTCAGATACGCAGTATTTT. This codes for CASFDGGSSDTQYF.

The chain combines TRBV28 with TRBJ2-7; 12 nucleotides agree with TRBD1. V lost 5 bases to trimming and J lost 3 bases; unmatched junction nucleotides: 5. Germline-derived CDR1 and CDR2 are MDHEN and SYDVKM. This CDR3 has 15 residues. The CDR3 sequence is CASSVGTGGLYEQYF. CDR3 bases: TGTGCCAGCAGTGTCGGGACAGGGGGCCTCTACGAGCAGTACTTC.

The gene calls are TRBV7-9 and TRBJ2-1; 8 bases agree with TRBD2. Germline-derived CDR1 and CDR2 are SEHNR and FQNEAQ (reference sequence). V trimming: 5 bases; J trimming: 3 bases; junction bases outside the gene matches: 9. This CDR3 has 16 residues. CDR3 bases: TGTGCCAGCAGCGTACGGACTAGCCAAATCTACAATGAGCAGTTCTTC. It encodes CASSVRTSQIYNEQFF.

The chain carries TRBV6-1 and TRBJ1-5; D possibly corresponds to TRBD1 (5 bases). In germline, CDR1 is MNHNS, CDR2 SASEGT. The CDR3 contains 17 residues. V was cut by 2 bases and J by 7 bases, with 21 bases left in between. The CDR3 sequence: CASSETGGRGGRQPQHF. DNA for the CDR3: TGTGCCAGCAGTGAAACCGGGGGTCGGGGGGGAAGACAGCCCCAGCATTTT.

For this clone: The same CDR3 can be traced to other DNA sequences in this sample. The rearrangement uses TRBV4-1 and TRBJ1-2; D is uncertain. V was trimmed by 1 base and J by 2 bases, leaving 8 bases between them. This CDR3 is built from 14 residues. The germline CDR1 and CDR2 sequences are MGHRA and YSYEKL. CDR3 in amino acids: CASSQVQANYGYTF. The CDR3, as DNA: TGCGCCAGCAGCCAAGTTCAGGCAAACTATGGCTACACCTTC.

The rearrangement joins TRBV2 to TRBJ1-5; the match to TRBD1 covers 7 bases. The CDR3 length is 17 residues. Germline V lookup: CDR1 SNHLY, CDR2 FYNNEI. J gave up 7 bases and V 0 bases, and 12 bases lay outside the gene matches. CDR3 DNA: TGTGCCAGCAGTGAAGCTACCGGGACAGATAGCGAACAGCCCCAGCATTTT. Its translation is CASSEATGTDSEQPQHF.